This TCR beta chain was documented in a study of blood T cell repertoires in COVID-19. Study-wide background: Samples came from the United States, Italy and Spain, spanning acute and convalescent COVID-19. T cells, B-cell-depleted T cells, or PBMCs supplied cDNA or gDNA.

In the authors' workflow: Nucleated cell counts were estimated from reference gene primer amplification. Clones were sequenced by immunoSEQ multiplex PCR, and TCRdb holds only the in-frame ones, with some missing. V and J calls and clone size are those listed in that table; D and trimming were worked out from the DNA. The sample includes about 60,000 clones, approximately 90% of them seen just once. Deletions cut 4 bases from V and 7 bases from J, with 17 bases between. The germline gives CDR1 SGHRS, CDR2 YFSETQ. This CDR3 is built from 15 residues. The TCR was taken from a human donor with active COVID-19. The donor label of this sample is uncertain. Source material: peripheral blood. The J gene is TRBJ1-4, the V gene TRBV5-1, with D perhaps matching TRBD1 (6 bases). The CDR3 nucleotides are TGCGCCAGCAGCCTGGACAGAGCTGAGGGTGAAAAACTGTTTTTT. Its protein is CASSLDRAEGEKLFF.